What follows is one T cell receptor (beta chain) and its context. The sample holds many counts of this clonotype. The antigen it binds to is not known. The record has no base qualities; no much larger clone is one base away. In the study, sorted CD4+ and CD8+ blood T cells from patients with severe aplastic anemia and from healthy subjects underwent deep sequencing of TCR repertoires. Ficoll-Paque density gradient centrifugation was used to isolate peripheral blood mononuclear cells. Before DNA was extracted, CD4+ and CD8+ T cells were sorted using either FACS or magnetic beads. The data originate from a study of CD8+CD57+ T cells in acquired aplastic anemia (dated by TCRdb to 2017 to 2018). Describing the broader study: Extracted DNA from sorted CD4+ and CD8+ cells averaged approximately 3 ug, ranging from about 0.2 to 30 ug. Healthy donor samples averaged approximately 9.8 million reads for CD4+ and approximately 11 million for CD8+ cells.

Genomic DNA was used as template for profiling of TCR beta VDJ combinations and CDR3 sequences. TCR repertoire sequencing was run on an Illumina HiSeq 2000. The study's processing was this. TRBV/TRBJ rearrangement plots, CDR3 size and DJ length profiles, and Simpson's diversity index were used to evaluate the repertoires. The most abundant DNA sequence in the deep sequencing data was taken as the immunodominant clone. CDR3 amino acid sequences were screened for sharing across subjects and were compared with published repertoires and the VDJdb database. The public reads were quality trimmed at Q25 with fastp and then assembled into clones with MiXCR by TCRdb, keeping productive beta chains. Merged by CDR3 protein, the rows form single entries marked with the most common genes and DNA. The V and J calls come from TCRdb's annotation, not from the publication. Counted in this sample were some 120,000 distinct CDR3 sequences; about half of them appeared once. The top ten constitute around 2.5% of the sample.

What the work shows at the level of the full study, not this receptor alone: Over 25 CD8+ CDR3 sequences were found in both patients and controls but appeared to be highly expressed in patients and within the immunodominant clones of the patients. Between patients and healthy controls, no significant difference in CD8+ Simpson's diversity was found (P=0.060).

What was sequenced was sorted CD4+, CD8+, or CD8+CD57+ T cells (not recorded which) from PBMCs. The receptor was isolated from a human donor in good health, serving as a control.

In nucleotide form, the sequence is TGCAGTGCCACCCCCCATCAGGAGCAGTATTTT. The translation is CSATPHQEQYF. This receptor chain uses TRBV20-1 and TRBJ2-3; too little of a D gene remains to name it. V loses 6 bases, J loses 11 bases, and the germline ends lie 15 bases apart. From the cysteine up to the phenylalanine, the CDR3 has a length of 11 residues. Only the CDR3 part of the read is kept: 33 bases, read in frame from the first base. CDR1 and CDR2, looked up from the germline V gene (reference sequence), are DFQATT and SNEGSKA.